Listed below are T cell receptor beta chains from one sample, sequenced in a study of control samples from healthy donors and cancer patients. The data were produced by immunoSEQ multiplex PCR, yet TCRdb's version contains in-frame clones alone and is incomplete. In the table there are roughly 130,000 clones, 90% of which are singletons. Sequencing was carried out using blood. The receptors come from a man between 18 and 35 years old in good health. The CDR3 runs from the conserved cysteine through the conserved F or W. Fields, in order: V gene, J gene, CDR3 protein.

v_call: TRBV5-4
j_call: TRBJ2-3
cdr3_aa: CASSLVDRRTDTQYF

v_call: TRBV14
j_call: TRBJ1-2
cdr3_aa: CASSQDGPLSRGYGYTF

v_call: TRBV7-2
j_call: TRBJ2-1
cdr3_aa: CASNSAGAYNEQFF

v_call: TRBV28
j_call: TRBJ2-3
cdr3_aa: CASSSSGPTDTQYF

v_call: TRBV28
j_call: TRBJ1-5
cdr3_aa: CAGRTGADSNQPQHF

v_call: TRBV7-2
j_call: TRBJ1-6
cdr3_aa: CASSLVGGSYNSPLHF

v_call: TRBV7-3
j_call: TRBJ2-3
cdr3_aa: CASSLTQADTQYF

v_call: TRBV7-9
j_call: TRBJ1-6
cdr3_aa: CASRPYRGNSPLHF

v_call: TRBV4-1
j_call: TRBJ2-5
cdr3_aa: CASSLGGGPETQYF

v_call: TRBV2
j_call: TRBJ2-7
cdr3_aa: CASSGPGARRYEQYF

v_call: TRBV5-6
j_call: TRBJ2-7
cdr3_aa: CASSLVGETYEQYF

v_call: TRBV30
j_call: TRBJ2-1
cdr3_aa: CAWSVDYNEQFF

v_call: TRBV4-1
j_call: TRBJ2-4
cdr3_aa: CASSQKDRDRDIQYF

v_call: TRBV3-1/TRBV3-2
j_call: TRBJ2-5
cdr3_aa: CASSPSSGVLQETQYF

v_call: TRBV7-9
j_call: TRBJ2-3
cdr3_aa: CASSSNTGFTDTQYF

v_call: TRBV25-1
j_call: TRBJ2-1
cdr3_aa: CASSESRSLSYNEQFF

v_call: TRBV29-1
j_call: TRBJ2-1
cdr3_aa: CSVGVNYNEQFF

v_call: TRBV2
j_call: TRBJ2-3
cdr3_aa: CASSLAGASTDTQYF

v_call: TRBV5-1
j_call: TRBJ1-3
cdr3_aa: CASSLDPGTGNTIYF

v_call: TRBV9
j_call: TRBJ2-7
cdr3_aa: CASSVEDSYEQYF

v_call: TRBV27
j_call: TRBJ2-3
cdr3_aa: CASSNRDRPTDTQYF

v_call: TRBV9
j_call: TRBJ2-5
cdr3_aa: CASSSDHQETQYF

v_call: TRBV5-1
j_call: TRBJ1-1
cdr3_aa: CASSLFPNTEAFF

v_call: TRBV19
j_call: TRBJ1-1
cdr3_aa: CASSNIQAVAFF

v_call: TRBV21-1
j_call: TRBJ2-3
cdr3_aa: CASSNRDRRSTDTQYF

v_call: TRBV18
j_call: TRBJ2-3
cdr3_aa: CASSPGRESDTQYF

v_call: TRBV5-8
j_call: TRBJ1-6
cdr3_aa: CASSLQSPLHF

v_call: TRBV27
j_call: TRBJ2-2
cdr3_aa: CASSLSPGDRDGELFF

v_call: TRBV6-5
j_call: TRBJ1-3
cdr3_aa: CASSPGMRSGNTIYF

v_call: TRBV11-2
j_call: TRBJ2-5
cdr3_aa: CASSLEASGDLETQYF

v_call: TRBV15
j_call: TRBJ1-5
cdr3_aa: CATSRGPSEGGSNQPQHF

v_call: TRBV5-1
j_call: TRBJ2-3
cdr3_aa: CASSLGTSDGTDTQYF

v_call: TRBV30
j_call: TRBJ2-3
cdr3_aa: CAWSVERGLYTDTQYF